The clone carrying this T cell receptor beta chain was seen at least ten times. Its antigen is not identified. The germline V gene has CDR1 SGHTA and CDR2 FQGTGA. The CDR3 contains 16 residues. The V and J ends lost 2 bases and 4 bases respectively, with 15 bases between them. This specimen comes from a study of T cell repertoires in cytomegalovirus infection. Study-wide results and caveats: People with CMV and the relevant HLA were identified by cumulative public TCR beta family frequency.

TCRdb re-called the reads with MiXCR, one entry per CDR3 protein. Of around 310,000 distinct CDR3 sequences in the sample, 25% to 30% are singletons; the top ten hold around 20%. This clonotype originated in a human donor in good health (CMV status not recorded). Some clones in this sample may be carry-over from other donors' samples. Sample: cultured PBMCs, taken from culture after CMV antigen stimulation. The V gene is TRBV7-3, the J gene TRBJ2-1; TRBD2 is a possible D gene (5 bases). The CDR3, as DNA: TGTGCCAGCAGCTTATCGCCCGGAAGAGGGTACAATGAGCAGTTCTTC. It encodes CASSLSPGRGYNEQFF.